This T cell receptor (beta chain) was observed in a study of response to subunit inactivated influenza vaccine. This clonotype was detected a few times. Antigen unknown. Using its own MiXCR run on the RT-PCR reads, TCRdb lists one record per CDR3 protein. The sample has under 950,000 distinct CDR3 sequences; around 20% are singletons. V lost 3 bases and J 4 bases, leaving 14 bases between the germline ends. The CDR3 contains 14 residues. Germline loops: CDR1 DFQATT, CDR2 SNEGSKA (reference sequence). Study-wide findings and caveats: Few new T cells, the authors suggested, are recruited by each seasonal influenza vaccination.

This TCR was recovered from a man aged 50-59 years who received an inactivated influenza vaccine. Material: PBMCs from blood, obtained about 5 days after vaccination. This chain connects TRBV20-1 to TRBJ2-3; D not certain. CDR3 coding DNA: TGCAGTGCTAGGGACCGCCGGTATTCAGATACGCAGTATTTT. It yields the protein CSARDRRYSDTQYF.